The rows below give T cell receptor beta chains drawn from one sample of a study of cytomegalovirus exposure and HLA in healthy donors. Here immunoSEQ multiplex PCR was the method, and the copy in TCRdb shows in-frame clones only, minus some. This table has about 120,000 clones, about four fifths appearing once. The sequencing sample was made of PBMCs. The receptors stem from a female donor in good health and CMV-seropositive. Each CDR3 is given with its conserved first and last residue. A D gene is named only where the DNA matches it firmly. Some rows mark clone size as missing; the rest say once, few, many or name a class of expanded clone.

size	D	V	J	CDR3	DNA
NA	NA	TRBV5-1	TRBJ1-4	CASSLQEPNEKLFF	TGCGCCAGCAGCTTGCAGGAACCTAATGAAAAACTGTTTTTT
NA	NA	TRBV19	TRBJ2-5	CASNNSPSGTQYF	TGTGCCAGTAATAATTCGCCTTCAGGGACCCAGTACTTC
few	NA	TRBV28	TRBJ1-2	CASSSGDGNYGYTF	TGTGCCAGCAGCTCAGGGGACGGTAACTATGGCTACACCTTC
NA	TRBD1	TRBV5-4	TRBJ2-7	CASSLEDRSYSEQYF	TGTGCCAGCAGCTTGGAGGACAGGAGTTACAGCGAGCAGTACTTC
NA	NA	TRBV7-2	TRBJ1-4	CASSLSSGWGGEKLFF	TGTGCCAGCAGCTTATCTTCGGGATGGGGGGGTGAAAAACTGTTTTTT
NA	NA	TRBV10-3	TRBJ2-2	CAINGGPPGELFF	TGTGCCATCAACGGTGGGCCCCCCGGGGAGCTGTTTTTT
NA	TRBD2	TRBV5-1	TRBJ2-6	CASSLSTSGGTSGANVLTF	TGCGCCAGCAGCTTGTCAACTAGCGGGGGCACCTCTGGGGCCAACGTCCTGACTTTC
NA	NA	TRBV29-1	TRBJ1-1	CSLGRNTEAFF	TGCAGCCTGGGGAGGAACACTGAAGCTTTCTTT
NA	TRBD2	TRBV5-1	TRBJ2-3	CASSAASGSSTDTQYF	TGCGCCAGCAGCGCCGCTAGCGGTTCTAGCACAGATACGCAGTATTTT
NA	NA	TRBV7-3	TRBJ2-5	CASSPLGGRQETQYF	TGTGCCAGCAGCCCCCTTGGAGGGCGACAAGAGACCCAGTACTTC
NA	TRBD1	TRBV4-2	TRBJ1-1	CASSQDKDRWNTEAFF	TGTGCCAGCAGCCAGGATAAGGACAGGTGGAACACTGAAGCTTTCTTT
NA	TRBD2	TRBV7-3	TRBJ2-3	CASSSGTRETDTQYF	TGTGCCAGCAGCTCCGGGACTAGAGAAACAGATACGCAGTATTTT
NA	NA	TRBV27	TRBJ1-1	CASSLSPQGRAEAFF	TGTGCCAGCAGTTTATCGCCCCAGGGGAGGGCTGAAGCTTTCTTT
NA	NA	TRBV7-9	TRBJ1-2	CASSPPQLRGYTF	TGTGCCAGCAGCCCTCCACAGCTAAGGGGCTACACCTTC
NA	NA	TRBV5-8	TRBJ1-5	CASSVSRTGDSNQPQHF	TGTGCCAGCAGCGTCTCTAGGACTGGGGATAGCAATCAGCCCCAGCATTTT
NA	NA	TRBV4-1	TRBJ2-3	CASSPHSAAGDTQYF	TGCGCCAGCAGCCCCCACAGTGCTGCAGGGGATACGCAGTATTTT
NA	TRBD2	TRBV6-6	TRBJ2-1	CASSQQRGTYNEQFF	TGTGCCAGCAGTCAACAGCGGGGCACCTACAATGAGCAGTTCTTC
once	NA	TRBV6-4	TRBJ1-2	CASSTGSTNYGYTF	TGTGCCAGCAGTACAGGGAGTACTAACTATGGCTACACCTTC
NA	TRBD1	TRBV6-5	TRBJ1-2	CANSYSLQGTYGYTF	TGTGCCAACAGTTACTCGTTACAGGGGACCTATGGCTACACCTTC
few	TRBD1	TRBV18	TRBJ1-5	CASSQGGNQPQHF	TGTGCCAGCTCTCAGGGGGGAAATCAGCCCCAGCATTTT
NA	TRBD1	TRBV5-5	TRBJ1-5	CASSLLGTASQPQHF	TGTGCCAGCAGCTTACTAGGGACAGCTAGCCAGCCCCAGCATTTT
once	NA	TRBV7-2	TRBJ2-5	CASRRTGLETQYF	TGTGCCAGCAGGCGAACAGGGTTAGAGACCCAGTACTTC
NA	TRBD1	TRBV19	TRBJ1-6	CASGWGQRNNSPLHF	TGTGCCAGTGGTTGGGGACAGAGAAATAATTCACCCCTCCACTTT
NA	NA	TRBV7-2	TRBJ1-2	CASSRGQLYGYTF	TGTGCCAGCAGTCGTGGACAGCTCTATGGCTACACCTTC
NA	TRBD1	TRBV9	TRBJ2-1	CASTTGVSYNEQFF	TGTGCCAGCACCACAGGGGTCTCCTACAATGAGCAGTTCTTC
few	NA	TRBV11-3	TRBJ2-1	CASSRAGSHEQFF	TGTGCCAGCAGTAGGGCGGGGTCCCATGAGCAGTTCTTC
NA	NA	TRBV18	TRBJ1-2	CASSPRQEANYGYTF	TGTGCCAGCTCACCGCGACAGGAGGCTAACTATGGCTACACCTTC
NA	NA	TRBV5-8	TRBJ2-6	CASSLRTVGANVLTF	TGTGCCAGCAGCTTAAGGACAGTTGGGGCCAACGTCCTGACTTTC
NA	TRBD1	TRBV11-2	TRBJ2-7	CASSRGDSYEQYF	TGTGCCAGCAGCCGTGGGGACAGCTACGAGCAGTACTTC
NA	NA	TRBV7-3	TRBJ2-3	CASSLVQADTQYF	TGTGCCAGCAGCTTAGTACAGGCGGATACGCAGTATTTT
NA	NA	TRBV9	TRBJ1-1	CASSASPGGSAFF	TGTGCCAGCAGCGCAAGTCCGGGAGGATCCGCTTTCTTT
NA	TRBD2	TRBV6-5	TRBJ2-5	CASRWTSGGGETQYF	TGTGCCAGCAGATGGACTAGCGGGGGCGGAGAGACCCAGTACTTC
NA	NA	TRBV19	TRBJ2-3	CASSTTGGTDTQYF	TGTGCCAGTAGTACTACCGGGGGCACAGATACGCAGTATTTT
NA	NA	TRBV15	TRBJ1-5	CATSRDGEGDYNQPQHF	TGTGCCACCAGCAGAGATGGGGAAGGGGACTACAATCAGCCCCAGCATTTT
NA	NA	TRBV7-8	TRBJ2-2	CASSFLGELFF	TGTGCCAGCAGCTTCCTCGGGGAGCTGTTTTTT
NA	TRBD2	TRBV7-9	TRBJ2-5	CASSLRLAGGFQETQYF	TGTGCCAGCAGCCTCCGACTAGCGGGGGGGTTTCAAGAGACCCAGTACTTC
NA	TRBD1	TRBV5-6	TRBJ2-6	CASSSTTGLSSGANVLTF	TGTGCCAGCAGCTCGACGACAGGGCTGTCCTCTGGGGCCAACGTCCTGACTTTC
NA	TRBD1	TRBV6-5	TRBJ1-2	CASRSAGQGAYTF	TGTGCCAGCAGGTCCGCGGGACAGGGGGCCTACACCTTC
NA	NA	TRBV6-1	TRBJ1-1	CASSDGGYTEAFF	TGTGCCAGCAGTGACGGGGGATACACTGAAGCTTTCTTT
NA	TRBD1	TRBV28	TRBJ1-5	CASSLSTGTGNQPQHF	TGTGCCAGCAGTTTGTCGACAGGGACAGGCAATCAGCCCCAGCATTTT
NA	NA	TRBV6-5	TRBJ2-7	CASSYGGASSYEQYF	TGTGCCAGCAGTTACGGGGGCGCAAGCTCCTACGAGCAGTACTTC
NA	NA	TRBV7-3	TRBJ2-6	CASSLWAISGANVLTF	TGTGCCAGCAGCTTATGGGCAATATCTGGGGCCAACGTCCTGACTTTC
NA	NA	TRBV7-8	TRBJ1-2	CASQGNYGYTF	TGTGCTTCGCAGGGAAACTATGGCTACACCTTC
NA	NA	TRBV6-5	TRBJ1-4	CASSYSRSTNEKLFF	TGTGCCAGCAGTTACTCGAGATCAACTAATGAAAAACTGTTTTTT
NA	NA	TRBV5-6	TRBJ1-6	CASSAWGDPPNSPLHF	TGTGCCAGCAGCGCCTGGGGGGACCCCCCTAATTCACCCCTCCACTTT
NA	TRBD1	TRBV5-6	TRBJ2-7	CASSSLPGTGSYEQYF	TGTGCCAGCAGCTCGCTCCCCGGGACAGGGTCCTACGAGCAGTACTTC
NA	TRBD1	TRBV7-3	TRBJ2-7	CASSLAPTGRYEQYF	TGTGCCAGCAGCTTAGCTCCGACAGGGAGATACGAGCAGTACTTC
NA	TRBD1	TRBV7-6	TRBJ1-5	CASSLGTGDQPQHF	TGTGCCAGCAGCTTAGGGACAGGGGATCAGCCCCAGCATTTT
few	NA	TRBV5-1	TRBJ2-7	CASSYGTTNYEQYF	TGCGCCAGCAGCTACGGGACAACAAACTACGAGCAGTACTTC
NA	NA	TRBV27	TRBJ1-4	CASSLGTKNNEKLFF	TGTGCCAGCAGTTTAGGAACTAAGAATAATGAAAAACTGTTTTTT
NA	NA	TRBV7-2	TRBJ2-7	CASSLERYEQYF	TGTGCCAGCAGCTTAGAACGGTACGAGCAGTACTTC
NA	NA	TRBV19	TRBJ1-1	CASKDRGTYSNTEAFF	TGTGCCAGTAAAGACAGAGGAACCTATAGCAACACTGAAGCTTTCTTT
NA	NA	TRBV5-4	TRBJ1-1	CASSLGGRDTEAFF	TGTGCCAGCAGTCTCGGAGGGAGGGACACTGAAGCTTTCTTT
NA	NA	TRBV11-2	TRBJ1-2	CASSHQQGNYGYTF	TGTGCCAGCAGCCATCAGCAGGGGAACTATGGCTACACCTTC
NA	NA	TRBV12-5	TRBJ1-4	CASGHQGTRDEKLFF	TGTGCTAGTGGCCACCAGGGGACACGAGACGAAAAACTGTTTTTT
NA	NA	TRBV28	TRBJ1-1	CASRLQGNTEAFF	TGTGCCAGCAGACTACAGGGGAACACTGAAGCTTTCTTT
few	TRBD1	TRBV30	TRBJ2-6	CAWSFGQVGVLTF	TGTGCCTGGAGCTTCGGACAGGTCGGCGTCCTGACTTTC
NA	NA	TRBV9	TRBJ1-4	CASSVEGATNEKLFF	TGTGCCAGCAGCGTAGAGGGGGCAACTAATGAAAAACTGTTTTTT
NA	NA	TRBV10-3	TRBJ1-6	CAITQAAYNSPLHF	TGTGCCATCACCCAAGCCGCTTATAATTCACCCCTCCACTTT